The sequence of this TCR beta chain was determined in a study of T-cell memory formation after mild COVID-19. The study's findings and limits: A subset of responding clones appeared in pre-infection memory, suggesting cross-reactive memory joined.

Germline trimming cut 6 bases from V and 2 bases from J; bases unmatched to any gene: 8. The CDR3 is made up of 15 amino acids. Worth noting for this clonotype: What it recognizes is unknown.

Constant-segment-primed 5'RACE gave TCR alpha and TCR beta cDNA libraries with sample barcodes and UMIs. MiXCR was run by TCRdb on the 5' RACE reads, yielding one entry per CDR3 protein. Here the sample spans 110,000 to 150,000 distinct CDR3 sequences, 20% to 25% being singletons. Material for sequencing was PBMCs or a T cell subset sorted from them (not recorded which). The J gene is TRBJ2-7, the V gene TRBV12-3 or TRBV12-4; 9 bases align to TRBD2. The TCR was taken from an adult woman who had mild COVID-19 (a few samples of this study predate the infection). Cell type and time point are not known. The CDR3 DNA is TGTGCCAGCAGCCCACCGGGACTAGCCCCCTACGAGCAGTACTTC. Residues: CASSPPGLAPYEQYF.